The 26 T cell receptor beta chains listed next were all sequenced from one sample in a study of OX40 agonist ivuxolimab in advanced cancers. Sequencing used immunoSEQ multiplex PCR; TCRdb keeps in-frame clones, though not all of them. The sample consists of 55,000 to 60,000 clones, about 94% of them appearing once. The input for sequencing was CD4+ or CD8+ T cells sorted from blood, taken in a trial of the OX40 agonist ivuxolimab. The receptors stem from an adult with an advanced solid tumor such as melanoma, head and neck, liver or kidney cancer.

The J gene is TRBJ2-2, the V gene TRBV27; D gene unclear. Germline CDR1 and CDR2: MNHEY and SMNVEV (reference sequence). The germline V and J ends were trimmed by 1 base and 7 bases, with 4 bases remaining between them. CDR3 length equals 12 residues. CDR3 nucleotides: TGTGCCAGCAGTTTATGGGGCGGGGAGCTGTTTTTT. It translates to CASSLWGGELFF.

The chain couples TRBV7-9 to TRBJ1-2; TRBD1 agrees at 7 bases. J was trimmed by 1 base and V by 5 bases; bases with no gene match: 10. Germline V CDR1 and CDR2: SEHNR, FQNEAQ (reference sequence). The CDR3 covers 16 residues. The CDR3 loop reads CASSPRGTANNYGYTF. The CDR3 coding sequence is TGTGCCAGCAGCCCACGGGGGACAGCTAATAACTATGGCTACACCTTC.

The CDR3 DNA reads TGTGCCAGCAGCTCTCAAGTCATTGAGCAGTTCTTC. Protein product: CASSSQVIEQFF. V usage is TRBV11-2 and J usage is TRBJ2-1; D is uncertain. Germline lookup yields CDR1 SGHAT and CDR2 FQNNGV. The CDR3 has 12 residues. The V gene lost 4 bases and the J gene lost 9 bases, with 10 bases spanning the gap.

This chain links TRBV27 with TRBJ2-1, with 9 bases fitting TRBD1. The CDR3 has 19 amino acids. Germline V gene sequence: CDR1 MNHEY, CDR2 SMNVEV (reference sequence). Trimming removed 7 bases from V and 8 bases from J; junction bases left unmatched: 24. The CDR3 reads CASTFRTPGQGNFGYEQFF. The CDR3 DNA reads TGTGCCAGCACCTTTAGGACGCCCGGACAGGGGAACTTTGGCTATGAGCAGTTCTTC.

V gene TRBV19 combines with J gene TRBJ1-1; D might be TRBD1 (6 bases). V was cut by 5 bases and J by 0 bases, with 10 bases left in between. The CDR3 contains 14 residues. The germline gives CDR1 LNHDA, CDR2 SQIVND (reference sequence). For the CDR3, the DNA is TGTGCCAGTAGTCCAGGGGTTTTGAACACTGAAGCTTTCTTT. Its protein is CASSPGVLNTEAFF.

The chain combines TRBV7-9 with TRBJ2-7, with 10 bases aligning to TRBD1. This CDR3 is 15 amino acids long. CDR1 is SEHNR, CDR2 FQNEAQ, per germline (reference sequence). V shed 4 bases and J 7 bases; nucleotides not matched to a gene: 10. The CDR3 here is CASSSTGTGVEEQYF. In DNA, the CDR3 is TGTGCCAGCAGCTCCACCGGGACAGGGGTTGAGGAGCAGTACTTC. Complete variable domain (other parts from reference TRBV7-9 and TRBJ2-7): DTGVSQNPRHKITKRGQNVTFRCDPISEHNRLYWYRQTLGQGPEFLTYFQNEAQLEKSRLLSDRFSAERPKGSFSTLEIQRTEQGDSAMYLCASSSTGTGVEEQYFGPGTRLTVT.

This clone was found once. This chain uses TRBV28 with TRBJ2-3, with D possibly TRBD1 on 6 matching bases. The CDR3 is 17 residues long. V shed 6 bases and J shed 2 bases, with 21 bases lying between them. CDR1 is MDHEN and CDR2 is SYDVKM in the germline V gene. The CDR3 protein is CASSLRWFGQYTDTQYF. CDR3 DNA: TGTGCCAGCAGCCTCCGATGGTTTGGACAGTACACAGATACGCAGTATTTT.

CDR3 nucleotide sequence: TGTGCCACCAAGGACTCAGAGACTGAAGCTTTCTTT. Its protein product is CATKDSETEAFF. The J gene is TRBJ1-1, the V gene TRBV28; the D is unclear. Trimming removed 10 bases at V and 5 bases at J, with 14 bases between. CDR1 is MDHEN, CDR2 SYDVKM, per germline. CDR3 length equals 12 residues.

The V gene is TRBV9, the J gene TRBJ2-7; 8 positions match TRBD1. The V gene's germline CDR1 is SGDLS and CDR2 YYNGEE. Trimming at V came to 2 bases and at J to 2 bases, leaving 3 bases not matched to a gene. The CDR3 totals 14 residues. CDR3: CASSVDRAAYEQYF. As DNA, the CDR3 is TGTGCCAGCAGCGTGGACAGGGCCGCCTACGAGCAGTACTTC.

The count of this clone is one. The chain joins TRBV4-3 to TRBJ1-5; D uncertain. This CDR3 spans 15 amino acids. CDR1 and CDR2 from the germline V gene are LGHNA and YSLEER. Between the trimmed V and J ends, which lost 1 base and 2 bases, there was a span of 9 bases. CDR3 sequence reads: CASSQGQGGNQPQHF. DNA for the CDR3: TGCGCCAGCAGCCAAGGACAAGGTGGCAATCAGCCCCAGCATTTT.

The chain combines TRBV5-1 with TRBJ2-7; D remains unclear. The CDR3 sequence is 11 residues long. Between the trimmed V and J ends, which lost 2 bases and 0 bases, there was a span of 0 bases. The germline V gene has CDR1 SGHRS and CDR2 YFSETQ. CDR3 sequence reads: CASSFSYEQYF. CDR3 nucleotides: TGCGCCAGCAGCTTCTCCTACGAGCAGTACTTC.

The CDR3 nucleotides are TGTGCCAGCAGCTCCTCTAGCGGTGGGCCCTACGAGCAGTACTTC. This translates into CASSSSSGGPYEQYF. This chain connects TRBV7-9 to TRBJ2-7; 7 bases line up with TRBD2. In germline, CDR1 is SEHNR, CDR2 FQNEAQ (reference sequence). V shed 4 bases, J shed 2 bases, and the junction held 8 bases outside the gene matches. The CDR3 has 15 amino acids.

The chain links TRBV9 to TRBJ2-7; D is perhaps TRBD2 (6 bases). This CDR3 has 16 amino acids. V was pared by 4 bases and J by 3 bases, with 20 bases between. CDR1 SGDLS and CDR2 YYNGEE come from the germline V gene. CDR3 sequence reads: CASSPQIGGLLYEQYF. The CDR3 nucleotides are TGTGCCAGCAGCCCCCAAATAGGAGGGTTACTCTACGAGCAGTACTTC.

CDR3: CASSFFIQVNTGELFF. The CDR3 DNA follows: TGCGCCAGCAGTTTCTTCATCCAGGTTAACACCGGGGAGCTGTTTTTT. This chain links TRBV10-2 with TRBJ2-2; D gene unclear. Looked up from germline, CDR1 is WSHSY and CDR2 is SAAADI. The CDR3 loop spans 16 amino acids. Trimming took off 5 bases at V and 2 bases at J, with 15 bases between the two ends.

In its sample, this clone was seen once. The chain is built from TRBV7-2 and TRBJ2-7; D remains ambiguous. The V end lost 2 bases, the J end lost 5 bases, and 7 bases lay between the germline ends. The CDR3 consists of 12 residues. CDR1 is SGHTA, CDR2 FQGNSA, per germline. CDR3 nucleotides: TGTGCCAGCAGCTTAAACTTCGACGAGCAGTACTTC. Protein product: CASSLNFDEQYF.

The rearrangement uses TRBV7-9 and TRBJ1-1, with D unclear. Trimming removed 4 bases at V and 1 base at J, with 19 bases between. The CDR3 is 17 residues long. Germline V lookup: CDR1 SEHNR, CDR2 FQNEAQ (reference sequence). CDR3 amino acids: CASSSDNWPRKNTEAFF. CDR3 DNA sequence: TGTGCCAGCAGCTCCGACAACTGGCCGAGGAAGAACACTGAAGCTTTCTTT.

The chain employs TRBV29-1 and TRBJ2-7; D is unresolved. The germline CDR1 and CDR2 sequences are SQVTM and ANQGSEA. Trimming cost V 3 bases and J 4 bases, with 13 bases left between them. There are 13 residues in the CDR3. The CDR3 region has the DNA TGCAGCGTTGAGGCGGATTATGAATACGAGCAGTACTTC. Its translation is CSVEADYEYEQYF.

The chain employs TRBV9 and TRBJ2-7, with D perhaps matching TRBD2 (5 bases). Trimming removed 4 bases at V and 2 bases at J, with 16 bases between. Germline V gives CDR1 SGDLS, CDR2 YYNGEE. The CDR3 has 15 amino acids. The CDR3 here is CASSPLAAVAYEQYF. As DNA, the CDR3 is TGTGCCAGCAGCCCCCTAGCCGCGGTAGCCTACGAGCAGTACTTC.

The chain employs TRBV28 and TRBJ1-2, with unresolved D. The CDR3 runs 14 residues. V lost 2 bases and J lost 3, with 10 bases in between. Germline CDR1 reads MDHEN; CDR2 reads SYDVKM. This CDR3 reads CASSLVQDHYGYTF. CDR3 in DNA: TGTGCCAGCAGTTTAGTGCAGGATCACTATGGCTACACCTTC.

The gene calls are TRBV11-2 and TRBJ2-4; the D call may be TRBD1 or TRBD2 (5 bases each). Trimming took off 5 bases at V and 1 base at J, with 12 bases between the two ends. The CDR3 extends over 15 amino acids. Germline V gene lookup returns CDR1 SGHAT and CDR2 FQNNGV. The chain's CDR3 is CASSNPWGAKNIQYF. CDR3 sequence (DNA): TGTGCCAGCAGCAACCCCTGGGGGGCCAAAAACATTCAGTACTTC.

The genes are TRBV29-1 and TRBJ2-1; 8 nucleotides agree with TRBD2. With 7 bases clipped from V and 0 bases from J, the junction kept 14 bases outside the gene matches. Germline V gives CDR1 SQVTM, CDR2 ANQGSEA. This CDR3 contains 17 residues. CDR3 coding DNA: TGCAGCGCGGAGCGGGAGTTTAACCGTAGCTCCTACAATGAGCAGTTCTTC. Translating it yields CSAEREFNRSSYNEQFF.

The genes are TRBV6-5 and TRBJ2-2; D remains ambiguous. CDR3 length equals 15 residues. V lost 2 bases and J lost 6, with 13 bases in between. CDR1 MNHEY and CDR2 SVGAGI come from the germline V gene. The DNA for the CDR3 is TGTGCCAGCAGTTACACTATTCCCGTTCCCGGGGAGCTGTTTTTT. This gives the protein CASSYTIPVPGELFF.

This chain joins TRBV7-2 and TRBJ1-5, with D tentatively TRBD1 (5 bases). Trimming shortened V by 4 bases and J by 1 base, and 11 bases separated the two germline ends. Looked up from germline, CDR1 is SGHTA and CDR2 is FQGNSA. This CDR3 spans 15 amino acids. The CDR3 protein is CASSSIRDSNQPQHF. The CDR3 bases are TGTGCCAGCAGCTCCATTAGGGACAGCAATCAGCCCCAGCATTTT.

The chain's CDR3 is CASSQEGGRGAEQYF. CDR3 coding DNA: TGCGCCAGCAGCCAAGAAGGCGGCAGGGGTGCCGAGCAGTACTTC. This chain uses TRBV4-1 with TRBJ2-7; a weak D match, TRBD1 (6 bases). The length of the CDR3 is 15 residues. Germline V gene lookup returns CDR1 MGHRA and CDR2 YSYEKL. Trimming cost V 0 bases and J 6 bases, with 15 bases left between them.

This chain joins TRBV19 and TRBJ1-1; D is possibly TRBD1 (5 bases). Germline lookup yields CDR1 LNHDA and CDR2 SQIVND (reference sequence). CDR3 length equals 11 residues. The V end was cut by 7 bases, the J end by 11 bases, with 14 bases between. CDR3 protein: CASTEGGEAFF. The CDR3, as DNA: TGTGCCAGTACCGAGGGAGGGGAGGCTTTCTTT.

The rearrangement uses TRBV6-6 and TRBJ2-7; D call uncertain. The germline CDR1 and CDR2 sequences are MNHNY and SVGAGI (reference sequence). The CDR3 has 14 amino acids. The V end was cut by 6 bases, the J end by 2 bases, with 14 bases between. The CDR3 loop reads CASSPTIVAYEQYF. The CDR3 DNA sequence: TGTGCCAGCAGCCCCACAATTGTAGCCTACGAGCAGTACTTC.